This T cell receptor (beta chain) stems from a study of identical twins. Each CDR3 protein gets one entry after TCRdb re-called the 5' RACE reads with MiXCR. The data contain about 900,000 distinct CDR3 sequences, roughly 12% of them seen just once; the ten biggest clones take up 1.5% to 2%. CDR3 length: 15 amino acids. V dropped 6 bases and J dropped 4; count of bases not matched to a gene: 7. Germline CDR1 SNHLY, CDR2 FYNNEI. Study-wide results and caveats: There was an excess of low generation probability in the out-of-frame alpha sequences that twins shared.

This clonotype has just a few counts. The antigen remains undetermined. This sample was also put to use in a study of yellow fever vaccine responses in identical twins.

This rearrangement joins TRBV2 to TRBJ2-1; 9 nucleotides line up with TRBD2. This TCR came from a woman under 30 in good health. Sequencing input: PBMCs. CDR3 in amino acids: CASSVAGEGYNEQFF. The DNA for the CDR3 is TGTGCCAGCAGCGTAGCGGGAGAAGGTTACAATGAGCAGTTCTTC.